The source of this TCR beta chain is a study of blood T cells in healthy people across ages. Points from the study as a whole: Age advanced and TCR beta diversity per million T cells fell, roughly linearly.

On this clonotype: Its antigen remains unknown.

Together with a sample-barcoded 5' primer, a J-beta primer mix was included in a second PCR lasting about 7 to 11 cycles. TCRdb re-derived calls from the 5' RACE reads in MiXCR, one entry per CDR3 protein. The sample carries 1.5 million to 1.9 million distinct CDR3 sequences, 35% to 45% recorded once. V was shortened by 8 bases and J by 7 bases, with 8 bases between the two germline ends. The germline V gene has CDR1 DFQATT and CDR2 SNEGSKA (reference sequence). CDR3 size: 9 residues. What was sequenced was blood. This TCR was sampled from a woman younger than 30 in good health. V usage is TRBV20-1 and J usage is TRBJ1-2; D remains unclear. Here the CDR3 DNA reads TGCAGTACTCGCCCTGGCTACACCTTC. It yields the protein CSTRPGYTF.